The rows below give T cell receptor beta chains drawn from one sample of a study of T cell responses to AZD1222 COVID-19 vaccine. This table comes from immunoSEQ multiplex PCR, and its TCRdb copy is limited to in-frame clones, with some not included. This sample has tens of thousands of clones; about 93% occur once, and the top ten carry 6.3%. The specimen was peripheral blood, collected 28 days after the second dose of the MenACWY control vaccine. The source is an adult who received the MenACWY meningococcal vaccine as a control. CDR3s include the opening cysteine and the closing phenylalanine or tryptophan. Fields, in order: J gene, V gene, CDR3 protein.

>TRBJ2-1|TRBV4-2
CASSLGLADNEQFF
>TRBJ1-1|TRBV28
CASRAPGTEIQAFF
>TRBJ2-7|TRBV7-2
CASSWGTGVYEQYF
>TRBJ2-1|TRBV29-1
CSVELRDNEQFF
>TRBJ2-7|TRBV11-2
CASSFEGVYEQYF
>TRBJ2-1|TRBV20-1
CSLQHIGEQFF
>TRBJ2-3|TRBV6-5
CASSNVGGTDTQYF
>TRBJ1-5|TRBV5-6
CASSLSEGDYQPQHF
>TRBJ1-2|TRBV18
CASSPKVDYGYTF
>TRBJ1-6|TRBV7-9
CASSLKGDSPLHF
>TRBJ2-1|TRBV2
CASSEFTGGGHEQFF
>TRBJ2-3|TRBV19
CASSIAAADTQYF
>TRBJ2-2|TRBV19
CASSPGANTGELFF
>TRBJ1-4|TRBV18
CASSPQGEKLFF
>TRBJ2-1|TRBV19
CASTAQHSYNEQFF
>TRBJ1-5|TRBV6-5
CASRRSLGQPQHF
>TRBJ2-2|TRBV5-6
CASSEGQGRATGELFF
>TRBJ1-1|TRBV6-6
CASSYSQGPAEAFF
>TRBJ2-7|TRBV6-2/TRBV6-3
CASGPSLAGEQYF
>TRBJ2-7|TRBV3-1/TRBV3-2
CASSHIYEQYF
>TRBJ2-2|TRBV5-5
CASSLAEAVNTGELFF
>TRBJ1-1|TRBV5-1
CASSLGGGAEAFF
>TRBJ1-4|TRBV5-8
CASSLGLNNEKLFF
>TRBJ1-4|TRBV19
CASKPEVASEEKLFF
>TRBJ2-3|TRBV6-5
CASSSLMADTQYF
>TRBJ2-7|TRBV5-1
CASSLGASGEQQYF
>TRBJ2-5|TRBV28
CASSLAAVETQYF
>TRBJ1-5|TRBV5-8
CASSSGSRANQPQHF
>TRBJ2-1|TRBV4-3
CASSLDYGGILSSYNEQFF
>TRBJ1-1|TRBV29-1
CSVEDPLGSAEAFF
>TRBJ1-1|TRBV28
CASSRRQGWMEAFF
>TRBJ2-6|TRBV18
CASSRPGQSLRGANVLTF
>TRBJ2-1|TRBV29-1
CSVGGPSESGYEQFF
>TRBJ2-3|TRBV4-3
CASSHRATDTQYF
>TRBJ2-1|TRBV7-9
CASTKDPGNNEQFF
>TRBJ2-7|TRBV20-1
CSASGGQGDFYEQYF
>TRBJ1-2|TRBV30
CAWRDTGQGLSGYTF
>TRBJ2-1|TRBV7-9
CASSRVTGGYVNNEQFF
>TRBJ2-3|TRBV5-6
CASSSWTLSTDTQYF
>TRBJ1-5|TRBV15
CASSMAYQPQHF
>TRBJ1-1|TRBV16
CASSQSQAGTEAFF
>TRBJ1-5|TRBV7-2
CASSRAGYSNQPQHF
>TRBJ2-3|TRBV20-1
CSASQEVTDTQYF
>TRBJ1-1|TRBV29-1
CSVVWTGGNTEAFF
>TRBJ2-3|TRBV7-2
CASSISTGDPPQRQYF
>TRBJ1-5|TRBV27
CASSRYSNQPQHF
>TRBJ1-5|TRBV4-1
CASSQPIPEGGGQPQHF
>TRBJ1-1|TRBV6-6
CATRTRGQNTEAFF